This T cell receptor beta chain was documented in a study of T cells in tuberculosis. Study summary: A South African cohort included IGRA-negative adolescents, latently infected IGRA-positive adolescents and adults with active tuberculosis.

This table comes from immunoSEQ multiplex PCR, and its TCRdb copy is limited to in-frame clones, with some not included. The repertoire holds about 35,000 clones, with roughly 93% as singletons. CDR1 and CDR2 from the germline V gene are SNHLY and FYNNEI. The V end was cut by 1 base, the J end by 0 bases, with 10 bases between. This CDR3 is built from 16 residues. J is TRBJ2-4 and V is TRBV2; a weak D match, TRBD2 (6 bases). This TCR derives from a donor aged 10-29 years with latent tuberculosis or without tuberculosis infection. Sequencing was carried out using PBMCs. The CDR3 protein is CASSEGSGLAKNIQYF. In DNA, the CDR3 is TGTGCCAGCAGTGAAGGTAGCGGACTAGCCAAAAACATTCAGTACTTC.